The next 28 T cell receptor beta chains were all read from a single sample in a study of identical twins' blood T cells. TCRdb re-called the 5' RACE reads through MiXCR, storing one row per CDR3 protein. The profile shows 350,000 to 400,000 distinct CDR3 sequences, roughly 30% of them singletons. The material sequenced was PBMCs. The source of these receptors is a woman aged 18 to 55 in good health.

The chain uses TRBV5-1 and TRBJ2-2; TRBD1 aligns across 7 bases. V trimming: 0 bases; J trimming: 5 bases; junction bases outside the gene matches: 10. This CDR3 contains 17 residues. Looked up from germline, CDR1 is SGHRS and CDR2 is YFSETQ. The CDR3 DNA reads TGCGCCAGCAGCTTGGGACAGGGATTAATAAAGACCGGGGAGCTGTTTTTT. Encoded protein: CASSLGQGLIKTGELFF.

This clonotype has just a few counts. The gene calls are TRBV3-1 and TRBJ1-1; D is ambiguous. V was pared by 3 bases and J by 3 bases, with 5 bases between. Per the germline V gene, CDR1 is LGHDT and CDR2 is YNNKEL (reference sequence). CDR3 length equals 12 residues. The CDR3 coding sequence is TGTGCCAGCAGCCATAGTCACACTGAAGCTTTCTTT. Encoded protein: CASSHSHTEAFF.

V is TRBV5-1 and J is TRBJ1-1, with TRBD1 matching over 7 bases. The CDR3 has 15 residues. V lost 4 bases and J lost 0; bases outside the gene matches: 6. Germline lookup yields CDR1 SGHRS and CDR2 YFSETQ. The CDR3: CASSAQGTLNTEAFF. The CDR3 nucleotides are TGCGCCAGCAGCGCACAGGGGACCCTGAACACTGAAGCTTTCTTT.

This clonotype was detected ten times or more. The chain carries TRBV9 and TRBJ2-7; perhaps D is TRBD1 or TRBD2 (6 bases each). The V end lost 4 bases, the J end lost 5 bases, and 16 bases lay between the germline ends. The germline V gene has CDR1 SGDLS and CDR2 YYNGEE. The CDR3 has 14 residues. The CDR3 DNA reads as TGTGCCAGCAGCCCCTCCGATGGGGGGCACGAGCAGTACTTC. It encodes CASSPSDGGHEQYF.

This chain connects TRBV20-1 to TRBJ1-6; TRBD1 might be the D (5 bases). Germline V CDR1 and CDR2: DFQATT, SNEGSKA (reference sequence). CDR3 length: 17 residues. V dropped 0 bases and J dropped 7 bases, with 19 bases sitting between them. The CDR3: CSARDGATGVTNSPLHF. DNA of the CDR3: TGCAGTGCTAGAGACGGGGCGACCGGGGTAACGAATTCACCCCTCCACTTT.

This chain links TRBV7-2 with TRBJ2-1; either TRBD1 or TRBD2 may supply D (5 bases each). This CDR3 contains 13 residues. The ends were cut back, 2 bases at V and 15 bases at J, with 17 bases in the middle. Germline values: CDR1 SGHTA, CDR2 FQGNSA. The CDR3 DNA reads as TGTGCCAGCAGCTTACCCGGGACCCAGCGTTTGTTCTTC. The encoded protein is CASSLPGTQRLFF.

The rearrangement joins TRBV20-1 to TRBJ1-5; D remains ambiguous. The CDR3 consists of 15 residues. V lost 0 bases and J lost 0, with 9 bases in between. Germline CDR1 is DFQATT and CDR2 is SNEGSKA (reference sequence). The CDR3 sequence: CSARDRRNSNQPQHF. CDR3 nucleotide sequence: TGCAGTGCTAGAGATCGGAGAAATAGCAATCAGCCCCAGCATTTT.

A note on this clonotype: One end of the junction varies from germline; a read error may be responsible. The rearrangement joins TRBV5-1 to TRBJ1-2; maybe TRBD1 (6 bases). Germline CDR1 is SGHRS and CDR2 is YFSETQ. The CDR3 has 14 residues. CDR3 sequence (DNA): TGCGCCAACAGCTTGAACAGGGCTAACTATGGCTACACCTTC. Residues: CANSLNRANYGYTF.

The sample holds many counts of this clonotype. The rearrangement links TRBV5-1 to TRBJ2-7; no clear D. V was pared by 0 bases and J by 0 bases, with 7 bases between. The germline CDR1 and CDR2 sequences are SGHRS and YFSETQ. The CDR3 length is 14 residues. The CDR3 nucleotides are TGCGCCAGCAGCTTGGAAACGGCCTCCTACGAGCAGTACTTC. This codes for CASSLETASYEQYF.

This sequence joins TRBV6-5 and TRBJ2-1, with D perhaps matching TRBD2 (6 bases). The V and J ends lost 4 bases and 6 bases respectively, with 13 bases between them. There are 14 residues in the CDR3. The germline gives CDR1 MNHEY, CDR2 SVGAGI. The CDR3, as DNA: TGTGCCAGCAGTTCCGTGGACTACCCCAATGAGCAGTTCTTC. This gives the protein CASSSVDYPNEQFF.

This clonotype was seen only a few times. V is TRBV7-3 and J is TRBJ2-1; D unresolved. The CDR3 is 13 residues long. Per germline, CDR1 SGHTA and CDR2 FQGTGA. Trimming cost V 1 base and J 4 bases, with 5 bases left between them. This chain's CDR3 is CASSLIPYNEQFF. The CDR3 DNA is TGTGCCAGCAGCTTAATCCCGTACAATGAGCAGTTCTTC.

The CDR3 DNA reads as TGTGCCAGCAGCTTGGGCAGGAATGAAAAACTGTTTTTT. Translated: CASSLGRNEKLFF. This chain uses TRBV5-6 with TRBJ1-4; D gene uncertain. V was shortened by 0 bases and J by 5 bases, with 5 bases between the two germline ends. The CDR3 sequence is 13 residues long. Per the germline V gene, CDR1 is SGHDT and CDR2 is YYEEEE.

This clonotype was counted between two and nine times. V is TRBV7-9 and J is TRBJ2-7; D possibly corresponds to TRBD2 (5 bases). V dropped 5 bases and J dropped 1 base, with 15 bases sitting between them. There are 15 residues in the CDR3. The V gene's germline CDR1 is SEHNR and CDR2 FQNEAQ (reference sequence). The CDR3 bases are TGTGCCAGCAGCCAGAGGGCCCGAGGGTCCTACGAGCAGTACTTC. Translation gives CASSQRARGSYEQYF.

The chain joins TRBV29-1 to TRBJ2-1; D gene ambiguous. There are 12 residues in the CDR3. Per germline, CDR1 SQVTM and CDR2 ANQGSEA. Trimming removed 1 base from V and 6 bases from J, with 7 bases in between. Here the CDR3 reads CSVEGPSNEQFF. The DNA for the CDR3 is TGCAGCGTTGAAGGCCCTAGCAATGAGCAGTTCTTC.

This chain uses TRBV6-2 or TRBV6-3 with TRBJ2-4, with D perhaps matching TRBD1 or TRBD2 (5 bases each). Germline loops: CDR1 MNHEY, CDR2 SVGEGT. This CDR3 has 10 amino acids. Between the trimmed V and J ends, which lost 11 bases and 8 bases, there was a span of 10 bases. The CDR3 protein is CAGGRDIQYF. DNA for the CDR3: TGTGCCGGGGGTAGAGACATTCAGTACTTC.

Only a few counts were recorded for this clonotype. CDR3 bases: TGTGCCAGCAGCTTTCGAGGGAGCAGGAACACCGGGGAGCTGTTTTTT. Residues: CASSFRGSRNTGELFF. The V gene is TRBV5-5, the J gene TRBJ2-2; D perhaps matches TRBD2 (5 bases). Between the trimmed V and J ends, which lost 2 bases and 1 base, there was a span of 12 bases. This CDR3 is built from 16 residues. The germline CDR1 and CDR2 sequences are SGHKS and YYEKEE (reference sequence).

Remarks on this clonotype: A much larger clone differs by one base, so this may be a read error. The rearrangement joins TRBV10-3 to TRBJ2-2, with D unclear. The CDR3 length is 14 residues. CDR1 is ENHRY and CDR2 is SYGVKD in the germline V gene. This chain's CDR3 is CAISATQNAGELFF. The CDR3 DNA is TGTGCCATCAGTGCAACCCAGAACGCCGGGGAGCTGTTTTTT.

This rearrangement joins TRBV19 to TRBJ2-2, with 8 bases that match TRBD1. Germline values: CDR1 LNHDA, CDR2 SQIVND (reference sequence). Unmatched junction bases numbered 11, after V lost 3 bases and J lost 5 bases. The CDR3 spans 17 residues. In DNA form, the CDR3 reads TGTGCCAGTAGTATTCCTGCTGACAGGGGAAATACCGGGGAGCTGTTTTTT. Translation gives CASSIPADRGNTGELFF.

The CDR3 here is CSASRQGNTEAFF. For the CDR3, the DNA is TGCAGTGCCAGTAGACAGGGAAACACTGAAGCTTTCTTT. V and J are TRBV20-1 and TRBJ1-1, with 7 nucleotides matching TRBD1. The CDR3 runs 13 residues. With 6 bases clipped from V and 2 bases from J, the junction kept 6 bases outside the gene matches. The germline CDR1 and CDR2 sequences are DFQATT and SNEGSKA (reference sequence).

In its sample, this clonotype was seen a few times. The J gene is TRBJ2-1, the V gene TRBV9; D gene ambiguous. The CDR3 has 15 residues. CDR1 is SGDLS and CDR2 is YYNGEE in the germline V gene. Trimming cost V 2 bases and J 8 bases, with 17 bases left between them. CDR3 in amino acids: CASSVQPARFDEQFF. The CDR3 nucleotides are TGTGCCAGCAGCGTTCAGCCGGCCCGCTTTGATGAGCAGTTCTTC.

In regard to this clonotype: The germline gene is not matched at one end of the junction; a read error may be the cause. This chain joins TRBV5-1 and TRBJ1-5; tentative D call: TRBD1 (5 bases). Per germline, CDR1 SGHRS and CDR2 YFSETQ. The CDR3 covers 15 residues. Here the CDR3 DNA reads TGCGCCGGCAGCTCGTACCCCGGGGGTGATCAGCCCCAGCATTTT. This translates into CAGSSYPGGDQPQHF. Full variable domain (missing parts from reference TRBV5-1 and TRBJ1-5): KAGVTQTPRYLIKTRGQQVTLSCSPISGHRSVSWYQQTPGQGLQFLFEYFSETQRNKGNFPGRFSGRQFSNSRSEMNVSTLELGDSALYLCAGSSYPGGDQPQHFGDGTRLSIL.

This clonotype was seen a few times. This sequence joins TRBV7-2 and TRBJ2-3; D not resolved. CDR3 size: 15 residues. From germline, CDR1 is SGHTA and CDR2 FQGNSA. Deletions cut 2 bases from V and 0 bases from J, with 9 bases between. CDR3 in DNA: TGTGCCAGCAGCTTATCCCCGTATAGCACAGATACGCAGTATTTT. This translates into CASSLSPYSTDTQYF.

The CDR3 spells CASSDVVQAYYGYTF. In nucleotides, the CDR3 is TGTGCCAGTAGTGACGTCGTACAGGCTTACTATGGCTACACCTTC. V gene TRBV19 combines with J gene TRBJ1-2, with D maybe TRBD1 (5 bases). CDR1 and CDR2 from the germline V gene are LNHDA and SQIVND (reference sequence). CDR3 length equals 15 residues. V lost 5 bases, J lost 3 bases, and 16 bases lay in between.

The J gene is TRBJ2-1, the V gene TRBV20-1, with a weak D call TRBD1 (5 bases). This CDR3 contains 15 residues. V lost 0 bases and J 8 bases, leaving 17 bases between the germline ends. Per the germline V gene, CDR1 is DFQATT and CDR2 is SNEGSKA (reference sequence). This CDR3 reads CSARDPASWGDEQFF. In DNA, the CDR3 is TGCAGTGCTAGAGATCCGGCCAGCTGGGGCGATGAGCAGTTCTTC.

V gene TRBV27 combines with J gene TRBJ1-6; D remains ambiguous. Germline V CDR1 and CDR2: MNHEY, SMNVEV (reference sequence). The CDR3 totals 13 residues. The V end was cut by 3 bases, the J end by 10 bases, with 10 bases between. The CDR3 spells CASSFVGGSPLHF. In DNA, the CDR3 is TGTGCCAGCAGTTTTGTCGGCGGGTCACCCCTCCACTTT.

The genes are TRBV7-2 and TRBJ1-2; D unresolved. Trimming took off 5 bases at V and 2 bases at J, with 6 bases between the two ends. CDR1 SGHTA and CDR2 FQGNSA come from the germline V gene. The CDR3 consists of 12 residues. The CDR3 bases are TGTGCCAGCAGCGTACAGAACTATGGCTACACCTTC. Encoded protein: CASSVQNYGYTF.

This chain joins TRBV11-2 and TRBJ1-4; no reliable D call. CDR1 and CDR2 from the germline V gene are SGHAT and FQNNGV. V lost 4 bases and J lost 14, with 14 bases in between. CDR3 length: 12 amino acids. CDR3 residues: CASSWNTKRLFF. The CDR3, as DNA: TGTGCCAGCAGCTGGAACACCAAAAGGCTGTTTTTT. Full variable domain (rest looked up from reference TRBV11-2 and TRBJ1-4): EAGVAQSPRYKIIEKRQSVAFWCNPISGHATLYWYQQILGQGPKLLIQFQNNGVVDDSQLPKDRFSAERLKGVDSTLKIQPAKLEDSAVYLCASSWNTKRLFFGSGTQLSVL.

In its sample, this clonotype was seen once. The rearrangement uses TRBV7-8 and TRBJ1-3, with D possibly being TRBD1 (6 bases). Deletions cut 1 base from V and 4 bases from J, with 17 bases between. Germline CDR1 SGHVS, CDR2 FQNEAQ. The CDR3 has 17 residues. CDR3 sequence: CASSLGGSGTIGNTIYF. DNA for the CDR3: TGTGCCAGCAGCTTAGGGGGCTCCGGGACAATCGGAAACACCATATATTTT.